These 10 T cell receptor beta chains share one sample of origin, sequenced in a study of cytotoxic CD8 clonotypes in ibrutinib-treated CLL. Profiling relied on immunoSEQ multiplex PCR, and the TCRdb table lists in-frame clones only, not all of them. The repertoire holds tens of thousands of clones, 49% seen once, with approximately 17% in the top ten. The source material was PBMCs, sampled before ibrutinib treatment. These receptors all stem from a human donor with chronic lymphocytic leukemia.

This clone was counted a few times. The CDR3 DNA sequence: TGTGCCAGCAGCTTAGCAGGGACAGGGGCTGGAAACACCATATATTTT. Protein product: CASSLAGTGAGNTIYF. The chain recombines TRBV7-9 with TRBJ1-3; 10 nucleotides align to TRBD1. The CDR3 spans 16 residues. Unmatched junction bases numbered 1, after V lost 0 bases and J lost 2 bases. Germline V gene data show CDR1 as SEHNR and CDR2 as FQNEAQ (reference sequence).

The V and J genes are TRBV5-4 and TRBJ2-1; a possible D gene is TRBD2 (6 bases). The CDR3 runs 16 residues. The germline CDR1 and CDR2 sequences are SGHNT and YYREEE (reference sequence). The V end was cut by 0 bases, the J end by 0 bases, with 10 bases between. CDR3 sequence reads: CASSLGGLSSYNEQFF. The CDR3 DNA follows: TGTGCCAGCAGCTTGGGGGGACTGAGCTCCTACAATGAGCAGTTCTTC.

This clone has just one count. The chain combines TRBV19 with TRBJ2-1, with D possibly TRBD1 on 5 matching bases. Germline V gene sequence: CDR1 LNHDA, CDR2 SQIVND (reference sequence). Trimming shortened V by 7 bases and J by 4 bases, and 14 bases separated the two germline ends. The CDR3 contains 14 residues. CDR3 loop: CASTVGDFYNEQFF. CDR3 coding DNA: TGTGCCAGTACCGTAGGGGATTTTTACAATGAGCAGTTCTTC.

This clone has more than one count but fewer than ten. The chain is built from TRBV27 and TRBJ1-5; D unresolved. V was pared by 6 bases and J by 2 bases, with 11 bases between. Germline CDR1 reads MNHEY; CDR2 reads SMNVEV (reference sequence). The CDR3 is made up of 14 amino acids. DNA for the CDR3: TGTGCCAGCAGCCTTTATTGGGGCAATCAGCCCCAGCATTTT. This sequence encodes CASSLYWGNQPQHF.

The chain carries TRBV9 and TRBJ1-4; the D is unclear. V was cut by 1 base and J by 3 bases, with 4 bases left in between. In germline, CDR1 is SGDLS, CDR2 YYNGEE. This CDR3 contains 13 residues. CDR3 loop: CASSVTANEKLFF. The CDR3 region has the DNA TGTGCCAGCAGCGTAACCGCTAATGAAAAACTGTTTTTT.

The rearrangement uses TRBV6-1 and TRBJ1-5; D gene unclear. This CDR3 has 15 amino acids. From germline, CDR1 is MNHNS and CDR2 SASEGT. Trimming stripped 2 bases from V and 4 bases from J, with 12 bases between. The CDR3 is CASSERRLGNQPQHF. DNA of the CDR3: TGTGCCAGCAGTGAACGTCGATTGGGGAATCAGCCCCAGCATTTT.

CDR3 sequence reads: CASSPTSADTGELFF. In nucleotides, the CDR3 is TGTGCCAGCAGTCCGACTAGCGCCGACACCGGGGAGCTGTTTTTT. This sequence joins TRBV6-5 and TRBJ2-2; 8 nucleotides match TRBD2. The V and J ends lost 5 bases and 3 bases, in that order; junction bases with no gene match: 5. Germline V lookup: CDR1 MNHEY, CDR2 SVGAGI. The CDR3 is made up of 15 amino acids.

The CDR3 region has the DNA TGTGCCAGCAGCGTAGGAAGGAGTAGCACAGATACGCAGTATTTT. Translated: CASSVGRSSTDTQYF. The chain has TRBV9 and TRBJ2-3; D not certain. V shed 0 bases and J shed 0 bases, with 8 bases lying between them. CDR1 is SGDLS, CDR2 YYNGEE, per germline. This CDR3 contains 15 residues.

V is TRBV27 and J is TRBJ2-7; TRBD2 agrees at 12 bases. Germline CDR1 MNHEY, CDR2 SMNVEV (reference sequence). The CDR3 is 17 residues long. V trimming: 5 bases; J trimming: 2 bases; junction bases outside the gene matches: 10. This CDR3 reads CASSPKLRLAGAYEQYF. CDR3 nucleotide sequence: TGTGCCAGCAGTCCGAAATTGAGACTAGCGGGGGCCTACGAGCAGTACTTC.

The V call is TRBV5-1, the J call TRBJ1-1; D is uncertain. Trimming cost V 2 bases and J 0 bases, with 8 bases left between them. CDR1 and CDR2 from the germline V gene are SGHRS and YFSETQ. The CDR3 covers 14 residues. CDR3 in amino acids: CASSFSVLNTEAFF. CDR3 coding DNA: TGCGCCAGCAGCTTTAGTGTCCTGAACACTGAAGCTTTCTTT. Together with reference TRBV5-1 and TRBJ1-1, the CDR3 gives the full variable domain: KAGVTQTPRYLIKTRGQQVTLSCSPISGHRSVSWYQQTPGQGLQFLFEYFSETQRNKGNFPGRFSGRQFSNSRSEMNVSTLELGDSALYLCASSFSVLNTEAFFGQGTRLTVV.